What follows is one T cell receptor (beta chain) and its context. Its antigen is currently unknown. TCRdb re-derived calls from the RT-PCR reads in MiXCR, one entry per CDR3 protein. The sample has about 700,000 distinct CDR3 sequences; less than 15% are singletons. CDR3 size: 11 residues. CDR1 is SNHLY and CDR2 is FYNNEI in the germline V gene. Trimming removed 2 bases from V and 6 bases from J, with 5 bases in between. The data belong to a study of response to subunit inactivated influenza vaccine. Broader study findings: Few additional T cells are recruited per seasonal influenza vaccination, authors suggested.

The receptor's source is a man aged 50 to 59 who received an inactivated influenza vaccine. The chain joins TRBV2 to TRBJ2-7; unclear D gene. The material was PBMCs from blood, obtained roughly 2 weeks before vaccination. In DNA, the CDR3 is TGTGCCAGCAGTGAATCGGGCGAGCAGTACTTC. This sequence encodes CASSESGEQYF. Based on the CDR3 plus reference TRBV2 and TRBJ2-7, the full variable domain is EPEVTQTPSHQVTQMGQEVILRCVPISNHLYFYWYRQILGQKVEFLVSFYNNEISEKSEIFDDQFSVERPDGSNFTLKIRSTKLEDSAMYFCASSESGEQYFGPGTRLTVT.